This TCR beta chain was identified in a study of CD8 T cells in Susac syndrome. The study's findings and limits: The study admitted that it had a relatively small number of individuals in its TCR sequencing and HLA analysis.

This CDR3 comprises 13 residues. In germline, CDR1 is ENHRY, CDR2 SYGVKD. The V and J ends lost 11 bases and 1 base respectively, with 14 bases between them. Reverse transcription of 0.5 to 1 ug RNA was performed with random hexamers. Across 54 Vbeta and 13 Jbeta, TCR beta CDR3 was amplified with immunoSEQ multiplex PCR. Each CDR3 protein gets one entry after TCRdb re-called the immunoSEQ multiplex PCR reads with MiXCR. Of some 260,000 distinct CDR3 sequences listed, around 83% were seen once; the top ten hold over 0.095%. On this clonotype itself: Its antigen is currently unknown.

The T cells that were sequenced for TCR beta were CD8+ and CD4+ cells from blood. Both CD4+ and CD8+ T cells were negatively isolated, and TEMRA cells underwent FACS enrichment. The sample consisted of CD8+ T cells from PBMCs. V and J are TRBV10-3 and TRBJ1-1; the D is unclear. This receptor was identified in a human donor with multiple sclerosis. CDR3 in amino acids: CASRGRENTEAFF. The CDR3 DNA is TGTGCCTCCCGAGGGAGGGAGAACACTGAAGCTTTCTTT.